This TCR beta chain comes out of a study of cytotoxic CD8 clonotypes in ibrutinib-treated CLL. As to this clone: Its antigen remains unidentified.

The CDR3 sequence is 12 residues long. The germline V gene has CDR1 SNHLY and CDR2 FYNNEI. Trimming took 6 bases from V and 1 from J, leaving 6 bases between them. Study results and caveats: Public clonotypes proved infrequent, and on treatment they shrank or remained steady. Rising at ibrutinib response, clonality subsequently fell back toward baseline at progression.

Some clones are missing from TCRdb's copy, which holds only in-frame ones; the method was immunoSEQ multiplex PCR. The sample holds about 40,000 clones; roughly 70% are singletons and the top ten take roughly a tenth. Around 2 micrograms of genomic DNA (from cryopreserved PBMCs) were used for TCR beta libraries. This material consisted of PBMCs, taken at disease progression, from a patient treated with ibrutinib. This sequence joins TRBV2 and TRBJ1-1; D is undetermined. This TCR was sampled from a human donor with chronic lymphocytic leukemia. The CDR3 nucleotides are TGTGCCAGCAGCATGTGGAACACTGAAGCTTTCTTT. Translating it yields CASSMWNTEAFF.